The 11 T cell receptor beta chains below come from one sample, sequenced in a study of blood T cell repertoires in COVID-19. The repertoire was sequenced with immunoSEQ multiplex PCR; TCRdb's copy has only in-frame clones and lacks some. The sample includes about 400,000 clones, about 88% of them seen just once. Sequenced material: peripheral blood. The receptors here all came from a woman in her fifties or sixties with COVID-19, enrolled during active disease.

In this sample, this clone turned up a few times. The chain links TRBV4-1 to TRBJ2-2; D may be TRBD1 (5 bases). This CDR3 spans 15 amino acids. Germline CDR1 MGHRA, CDR2 YSYEKL. V lost 1 base to trimming and J lost 4 bases, with 10 bases between them. The CDR3 loop reads CASSQGAGITGELFF. CDR3 coding DNA: TGCGCCAGCAGCCAAGGGGCAGGGATCACCGGGGAGCTGTTTTTT.

This rearrangement joins TRBV2 to TRBJ1-4, with D hard to call. Deletions cut 3 bases from V and 0 bases from J, with 8 bases between. Germline values: CDR1 SNHLY, CDR2 FYNNEI. The CDR3 contains 15 residues. For the CDR3, the DNA is TGTGCCAGCAGTGAGACCGCGGCAACTAATGAAAAACTGTTTTTT. It is translated as CASSETAATNEKLFF.

This sequence joins TRBV5-5 and TRBJ2-7; 7 bases map to TRBD2. CDR1 SGHKS and CDR2 YYEKEE come from the germline V gene (reference sequence). The CDR3 length is 14 residues. The junction had 7 bases not matched to a gene; V was cut back by 1 base and J by 6 bases. CDR3 in DNA: TGTGCCAGCAGCTTGTCCGGGGGGAAAGTCGAGCAGTACTTC. Translated, it gives CASSLSGGKVEQYF.

This rearrangement joins TRBV7-9 to TRBJ1-2, with 11 bases matching TRBD1. This CDR3 comprises 15 residues. V gave up 0 bases and J gave up 7 bases; unmatched junction bases: 4. CDR1 is SEHNR and CDR2 is FQNEAQ in the germline V gene (reference sequence). The CDR3 here is CASSLARDRGFGYTF. The CDR3 DNA sequence: TGTGCCAGCAGCTTAGCTCGGGACAGGGGGTTTGGCTACACCTTC.

V gene TRBV1 combines with J gene TRBJ2-3; the listed D gene, TRBD2, was not tested against the DNA. TRBV1 is tagged as a pseudogene. This CDR3 is 16 amino acids long. The CDR3 loop reads CTSSRPSELSTDTQYF. The CDR3 DNA is TGCACCAGCAGCCGCCCTAGCGAACTTAGCACAGATACGCAGTATTTT.

V and J are TRBV5-1 and TRBJ2-1; TRBD1 agrees at 10 bases. This CDR3 spans 18 amino acids. V shed 0 bases and J 7 bases; nucleotides not matched to a gene: 13. CDR1 and CDR2 from the germline V gene are SGHRS and YFSETQ. The CDR3 bases are TGCGCCAGCAGCTTGGTAGTCGTCGGGACAGGGGATAGGAATGAGCAGTTCTTC. Translating gives CASSLVVVGTGDRNEQFF.

V gene TRBV10-3 combines with J gene TRBJ2-7, with D possibly being TRBD1 (7 bases). Trimming took off 3 bases at V and 7 bases at J, with 22 bases between the two ends. The CDR3 loop spans 16 amino acids. CDR1 ENHRY and CDR2 SYGVKD come from the germline V gene. Here the CDR3 DNA reads TGTGCCATCAGTGATGAAGGGGGGTACAGGGGTAGAGAGCAGTACTTC. This sequence encodes CAISDEGGYRGREQYF.

The chain has TRBV29-1 and TRBJ2-3, with 7 bases aligning to TRBD2. Per germline, CDR1 SQVTM and CDR2 ANQGSEA. Trimming cost V 0 bases and J 1 base; bases outside gene matches: 4. The length of the CDR3 is 15 residues. The CDR3 spells CSVEDLAGGTDTQYF. The CDR3 bases are TGCAGCGTTGAAGATCTTGCGGGGGGCACAGATACGCAGTATTTT.

In DNA form, the CDR3 reads TGTGCCAGCAGCCATCTCCCGGGATCCCAAGAGACCCAGTACTTC. Translation: CASSHLPGSQETQYF. This chain uses TRBV14 with TRBJ2-5; D might be TRBD2 (5 bases). Per the germline V gene, CDR1 is SGHDN and CDR2 is FVKESK. The CDR3 is 15 residues long. V was cut by 3 bases and J by 1 base, with 12 bases left in between.

The rearrangement joins TRBV5-1 to TRBJ2-7, with 9 positions matching TRBD1. The CDR3 is 13 amino acids. J gave up 7 bases and V 7 bases, and 9 bases lay outside the gene matches. Germline CDR1 reads SGHRS; CDR2 reads YFSETQ. The CDR3 DNA follows: TGCGCCAGCTCTGGGACAGGGTTGATGGAGCAGTACTTC. Protein: CASSGTGLMEQYF.

The chain employs TRBV5-1 and TRBJ1-1; tentatively, D is TRBD1 (5 bases). Trimming stripped 5 bases from V and 1 base from J, with 9 bases between. The CDR3 covers 13 residues. CDR1 SGHRS and CDR2 YFSETQ come from the germline V gene. The CDR3, as DNA: TGCGCCAGCAGGACAGCGAAGAACACTGAAGCTTTCTTT. Amino acids: CASRTAKNTEAFF.